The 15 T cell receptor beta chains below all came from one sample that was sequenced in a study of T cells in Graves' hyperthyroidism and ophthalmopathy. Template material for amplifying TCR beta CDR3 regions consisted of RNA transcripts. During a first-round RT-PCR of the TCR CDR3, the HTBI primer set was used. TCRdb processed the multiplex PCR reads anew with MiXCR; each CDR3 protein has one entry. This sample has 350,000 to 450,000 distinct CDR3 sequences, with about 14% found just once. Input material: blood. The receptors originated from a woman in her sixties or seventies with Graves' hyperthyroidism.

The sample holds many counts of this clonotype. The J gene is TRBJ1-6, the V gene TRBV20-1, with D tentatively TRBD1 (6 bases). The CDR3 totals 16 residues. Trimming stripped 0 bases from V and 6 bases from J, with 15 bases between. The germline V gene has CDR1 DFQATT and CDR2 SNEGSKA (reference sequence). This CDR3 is CSARDPNRVFNSPLHF. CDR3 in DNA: TGCAGTGCTAGAGATCCCAACAGGGTTTTTAATTCACCCCTCCACTTT.

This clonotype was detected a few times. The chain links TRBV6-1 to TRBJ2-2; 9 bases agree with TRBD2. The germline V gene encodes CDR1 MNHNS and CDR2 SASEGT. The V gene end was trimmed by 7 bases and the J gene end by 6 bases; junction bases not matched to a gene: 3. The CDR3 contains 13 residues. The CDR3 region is CASNLAGSGELFF. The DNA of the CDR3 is TGTGCCAGCAACCTAGCGGGATCCGGGGAGCTGTTTTTT.

CDR3 in amino acids: CSVSDSRETQYF. The CDR3 DNA is TGCAGCGTCTCGGACAGCCGGGAGACCCAGTACTTC. The V and J genes are TRBV29-1 and TRBJ2-5, with D maybe TRBD1 (6 bases). The V and J ends lost 6 bases and 5 bases respectively, with 13 bases between them. In germline, CDR1 is SQVTM, CDR2 ANQGSEA. This CDR3 has 12 amino acids.

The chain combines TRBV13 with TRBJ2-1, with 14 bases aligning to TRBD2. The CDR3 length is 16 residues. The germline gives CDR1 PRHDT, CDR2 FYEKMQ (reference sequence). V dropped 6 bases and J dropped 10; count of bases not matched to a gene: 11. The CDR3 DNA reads TGTGCCAGCAGTTCCAGACTAGCGGGAGGGGATGGGGAGCAGTTCTTC. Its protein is CASSSRLAGGDGEQFF. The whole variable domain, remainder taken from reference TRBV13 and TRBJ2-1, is AAGVIQSPRHLIKEKRETATLKCYPIPRHDTVYWYQQGPGQDPQFLISFYEKMQSDKGSIPDRFSAQQFSDYHSELNMSSLELGDSALYFCASSSRLAGGDGEQFFGPGTRLTVL.

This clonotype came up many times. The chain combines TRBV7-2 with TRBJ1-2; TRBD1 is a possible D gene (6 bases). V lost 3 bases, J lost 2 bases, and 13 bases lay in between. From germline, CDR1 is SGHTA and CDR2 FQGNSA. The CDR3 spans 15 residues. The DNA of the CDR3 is TGTGCCAGCAGCTTCGATCGACAGGTGAACTATGGCTACACCTTC. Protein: CASSFDRQVNYGYTF.

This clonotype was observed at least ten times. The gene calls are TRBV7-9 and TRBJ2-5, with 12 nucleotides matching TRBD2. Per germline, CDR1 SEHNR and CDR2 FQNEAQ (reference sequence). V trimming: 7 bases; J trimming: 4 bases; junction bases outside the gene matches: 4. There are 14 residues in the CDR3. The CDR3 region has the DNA TGTGCCAGCACGACTAGCGGGAGTGGAGAGACCCAGTACTTC. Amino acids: CASTTSGSGETQYF. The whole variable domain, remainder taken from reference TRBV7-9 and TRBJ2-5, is DTGVSQNPRHKITKRGQNVTFRCDPISEHNRLYWYRQTLGQGPEFLTYFQNEAQLEKSRLLSDRFSAERPKGSFSTLEIQRTEQGDSAMYLCASTTSGSGETQYFGPGTRLLVL.

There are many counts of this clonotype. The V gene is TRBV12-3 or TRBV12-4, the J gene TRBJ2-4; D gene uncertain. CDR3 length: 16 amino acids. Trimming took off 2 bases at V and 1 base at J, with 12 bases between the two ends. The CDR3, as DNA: TGTGCCAGCAGTTTATGGGTCATCGGGGCCAAAAACATTCAGTACTTC. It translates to CASSLWVIGAKNIQYF.

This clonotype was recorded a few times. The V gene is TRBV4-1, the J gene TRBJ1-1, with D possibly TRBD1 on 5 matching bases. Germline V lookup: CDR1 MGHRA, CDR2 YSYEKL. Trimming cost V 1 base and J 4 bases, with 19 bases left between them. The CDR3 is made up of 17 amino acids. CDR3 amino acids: CASSQVGLGPYPTEAFF. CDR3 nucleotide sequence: TGCGCCAGCAGCCAAGTGGGCCTGGGGCCATACCCCACTGAAGCTTTCTTT.

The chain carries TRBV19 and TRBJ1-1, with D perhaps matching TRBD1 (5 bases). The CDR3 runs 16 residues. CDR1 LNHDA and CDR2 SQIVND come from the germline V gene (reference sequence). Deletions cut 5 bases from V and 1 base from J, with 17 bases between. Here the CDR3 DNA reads TGTGCCAGTAGTTCCCCGAGTTGGGGGGGGAACACTGAAGCTTTCTTT. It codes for CASSSPSWGGNTEAFF. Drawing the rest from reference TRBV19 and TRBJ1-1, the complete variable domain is DGGITQSPKYLFRKEGQNVTLSCEQNLNHDAMYWYRQDPGQGLRLIYYSQIVNDFQKGDIAEGYSVSREKKESFPLTVTSAQKNPTAFYLCASSSPSWGGNTEAFFGQGTRLTVV.

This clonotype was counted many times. The CDR3 region is CSAAQGLSTEAFF. CDR3 DNA sequence: TGCAGTGCAGCACAGGGATTGAGCACTGAAGCTTTCTTT. J is TRBJ1-1 and V is TRBV20-1, with TRBD1 as a possible D gene (6 bases). The CDR3 spans 13 residues. Trimming shortened V by 6 bases and J by 4 bases, and 15 bases separated the two germline ends. CDR1 and CDR2 (germline): DFQATT, SNEGSKA (reference sequence).

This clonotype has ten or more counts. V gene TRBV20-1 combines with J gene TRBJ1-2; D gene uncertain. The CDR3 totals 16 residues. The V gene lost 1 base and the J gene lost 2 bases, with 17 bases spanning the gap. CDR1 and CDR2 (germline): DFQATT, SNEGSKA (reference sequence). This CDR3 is CSARAPSGSGNYGYTF. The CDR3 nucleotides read TGCAGTGCTAGAGCTCCGTCCGGATCCGGGAACTATGGCTACACCTTC.

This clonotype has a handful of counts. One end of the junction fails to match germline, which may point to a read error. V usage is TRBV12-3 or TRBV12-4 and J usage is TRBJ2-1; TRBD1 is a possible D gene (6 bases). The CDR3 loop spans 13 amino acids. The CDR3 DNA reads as TGTGCCAGCAGTTTTTTCAGGGGCAATGAGCAGCTCTTC. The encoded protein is CASSFFRGNEQLF.

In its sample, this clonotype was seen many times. CDR3 in amino acids: CSVAGQGNTEAFF. DNA of the CDR3: TGCAGCGTTGCAGGACAGGGGAACACTGAAGCTTTCTTT. This chain joins TRBV29-1 and TRBJ1-1; 8 bases agree with TRBD1. Losses at the gene ends were 4 bases for V and 1 base for J; bases not matched to a gene: 2. Germline CDR1 reads SQVTM; CDR2 reads ANQGSEA. The CDR3 totals 13 residues. Filled out from reference TRBV29-1 and TRBJ1-1, the complete variable domain reads SAVISQKPSRDICQRGTSLTIQCQVDSQVTMMFWYRQQPGQSLTLIATANQGSEATYESGFVIDKFPISRPNLTFSTLTVSNMSPEDSSIYLCSVAGQGNTEAFFGQGTRLTVV.

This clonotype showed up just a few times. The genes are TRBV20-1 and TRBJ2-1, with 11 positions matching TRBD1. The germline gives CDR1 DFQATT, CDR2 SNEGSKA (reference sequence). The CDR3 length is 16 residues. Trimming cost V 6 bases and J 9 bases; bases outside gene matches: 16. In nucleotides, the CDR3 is TGCAGTGCCGAGGACAGGACAGGGGGCTTTACAGCTGAGCAGTTCTTC. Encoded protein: CSAEDRTGGFTAEQFF.

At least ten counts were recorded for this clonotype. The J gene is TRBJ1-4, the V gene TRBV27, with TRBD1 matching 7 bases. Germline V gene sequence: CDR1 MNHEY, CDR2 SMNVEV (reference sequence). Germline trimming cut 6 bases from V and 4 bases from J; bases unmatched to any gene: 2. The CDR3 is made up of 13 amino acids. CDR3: CASRRDSNEKLFF. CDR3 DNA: TGTGCCAGCAGAAGGGACAGTAATGAAAAACTGTTTTTT.